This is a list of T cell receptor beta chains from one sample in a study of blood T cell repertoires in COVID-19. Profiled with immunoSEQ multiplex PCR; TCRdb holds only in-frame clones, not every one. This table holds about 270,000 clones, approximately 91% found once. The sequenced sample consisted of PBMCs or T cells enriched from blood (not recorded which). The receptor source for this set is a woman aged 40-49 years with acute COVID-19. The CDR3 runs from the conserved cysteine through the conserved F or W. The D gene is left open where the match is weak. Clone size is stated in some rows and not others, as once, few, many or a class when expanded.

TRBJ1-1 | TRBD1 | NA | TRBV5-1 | TGCGCCAGCAGCAAGGACAGGGGGACTGAAGCTTTCTTT | CASSKDRGTEAFF
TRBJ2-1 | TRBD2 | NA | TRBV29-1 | TGCAGCGTTTCACTAGCGGGGGGGCCGGGAGAGCAGTTCTTC | CSVSLAGGPGEQFF
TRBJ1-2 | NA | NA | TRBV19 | TGTGCCAGTAGTATAGCGACAGCTAACTATGGCTACACCTTC | CASSIATANYGYTF
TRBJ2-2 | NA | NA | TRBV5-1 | TGCGCCAGCAGCTTGGGGGACACCTACACCGGGGAGCTGTTTTTT | CASSLGDTYTGELFF
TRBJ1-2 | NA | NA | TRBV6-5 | TGTGCCAGCAGCGGCCGCGGACAGCTATATGGCTACACCTTC | CASSGRGQLYGYTF
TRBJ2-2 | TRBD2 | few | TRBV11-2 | TGTGCCAGCAGCTTATCCCAGCGGGGGGGTGTCACCGGGGAGCTGTTTTTT | CASSLSQRGGVTGELFF
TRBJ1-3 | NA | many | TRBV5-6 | TGTGCCAGCAGCTTGACCGGGTTCGGAAACACCATATATTTT | CASSLTGFGNTIYF
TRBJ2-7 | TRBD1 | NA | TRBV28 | TGTGCCAGCCGGACAGGGCTCCACGAGCAGTACTTC | CASRTGLHEQYF
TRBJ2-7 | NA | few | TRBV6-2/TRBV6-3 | TGTGCCAGCAGCCTAAACATAGACTATCCCTACGAGCAGTACTTC | CASSLNIDYPYEQYF
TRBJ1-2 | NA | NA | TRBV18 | TGTGCCAGCTCAGCCGGAGGGTATGGCTACACCTTC | CASSAGGYGYTF
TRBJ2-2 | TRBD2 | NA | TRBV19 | TGTGCCAGTAGTCACTGGCTAGCGGGGGGGTCAACCGGGGAGCTGTTTTTT | CASSHWLAGGSTGELFF
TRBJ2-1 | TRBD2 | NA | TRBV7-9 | TGTGCCGGGTCCACGGTAGCGGGGGTTTATAATGAGCAGTTCTTC | CAGSTVAGVYNEQFF
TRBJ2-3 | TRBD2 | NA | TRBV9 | TGTGCCAGCAGCCCCGATGGACTAGCGGGGGGGAGCACAGATACGCAGTATTTT | CASSPDGLAGGSTDTQYF
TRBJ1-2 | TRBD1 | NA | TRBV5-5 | TGTGCCAGCAGCTTGGACGTTGGGACAGGGCGGTCTGACTATGGCTACACCTTC | CASSLDVGTGRSDYGYTF
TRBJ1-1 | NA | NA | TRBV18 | TGTGCCAGCTCACCACCGGTACGGGAGAACACTGAAGCTTTCTTT | CASSPPVRENTEAFF
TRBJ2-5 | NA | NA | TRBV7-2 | TGTGCCAGCGGCAGATACAGGGAAGAGACCCAGTACTTC | CASGRYREETQYF
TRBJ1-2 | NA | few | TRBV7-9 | TGTGCCAGCAAGTTAGGGGTTGGCTACACCTTC | CASKLGVGYTF
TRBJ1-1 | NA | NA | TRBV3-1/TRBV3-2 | TGTGCCAGCAGCCCCGCACAGGGTATTAGGGCTTTCTTT | CASSPAQGIRAFF